This TCR beta chain was profiled in a study of blood T cell repertoires in COVID-19. Overall study: There were acute and convalescent COVID-19 samples, and they came from the United States, Italy and Spain.

The protocol was immunoSEQ multiplex PCR, while the TCRdb copy is restricted to in-frame clones and leaves out a portion. The data show about 140,000 clones, 84% seen once. This clone occurred once. The ends were cut back, 2 bases at V and 3 bases at J, with 6 bases in the middle. The length of the CDR3 is 12 residues. Looked up from germline, CDR1 is GTSNPN and CDR2 is SVGIG (reference sequence). Seattle cases were enrolled at active infection and followed longitudinally. The sequencing input was peripheral blood. The chain employs TRBV30 and TRBJ2-3; a possible D gene is TRBD2 (5 bases). This clonotype originated in a man in his thirties or forties with COVID-19, enrolled during active disease. The CDR3 DNA reads as TGTGCCTGGAGTCTAGCTACAGATACGCAGTATTTT. Amino acids: CAWSLATDTQYF.